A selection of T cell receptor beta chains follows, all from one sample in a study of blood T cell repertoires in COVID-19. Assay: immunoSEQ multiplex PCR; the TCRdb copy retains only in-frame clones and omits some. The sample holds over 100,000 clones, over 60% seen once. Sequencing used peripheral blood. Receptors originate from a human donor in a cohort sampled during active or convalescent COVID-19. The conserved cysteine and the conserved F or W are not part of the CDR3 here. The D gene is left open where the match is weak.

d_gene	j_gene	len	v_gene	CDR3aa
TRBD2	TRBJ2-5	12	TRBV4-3	ASSQGLALETQY
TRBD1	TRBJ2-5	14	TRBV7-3	ASSPRDRGLGETQY
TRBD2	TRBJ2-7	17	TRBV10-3	AISASRGTGGRQAYEQY
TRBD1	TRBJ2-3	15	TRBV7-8	ASSVAWTGGETDTQY
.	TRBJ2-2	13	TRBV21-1	ASSSQGRYTGELF
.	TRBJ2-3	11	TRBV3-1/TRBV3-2	ASSLEKGDTQY
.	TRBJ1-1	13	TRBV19	ASSIVMGQNTEAF
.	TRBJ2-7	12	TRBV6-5	ASRRDTYSYEQY
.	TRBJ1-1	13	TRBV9	ASSALQGRGTEAF
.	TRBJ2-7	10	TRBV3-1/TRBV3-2	ASSQDARRQY
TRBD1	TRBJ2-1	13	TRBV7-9	ASSLSAGGRNEQF
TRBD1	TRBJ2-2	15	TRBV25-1	ASGSPDRVQNTGELF
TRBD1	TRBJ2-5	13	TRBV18	ASSPQQGGQETQY
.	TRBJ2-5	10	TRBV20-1	SASHSQETQY
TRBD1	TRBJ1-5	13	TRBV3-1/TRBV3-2	ASSQSTGGHQPQH
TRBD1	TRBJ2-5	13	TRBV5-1	ASSFQGAREETQY
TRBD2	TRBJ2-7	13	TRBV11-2	ASRTLAGPTYEQY
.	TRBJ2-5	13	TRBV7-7	ASSPLTTYGETQY
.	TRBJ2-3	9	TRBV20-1	SARFRDTQY
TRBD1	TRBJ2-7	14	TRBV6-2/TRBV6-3	ASSPGAGTGYYEQY
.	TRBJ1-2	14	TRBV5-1	ASSLDFRGGPYGYT
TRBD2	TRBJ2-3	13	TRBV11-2	ASQGRGLAPDTQY
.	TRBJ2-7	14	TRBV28	ASSLSGTGSSYEQY
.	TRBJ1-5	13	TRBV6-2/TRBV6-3	ASSYRRGPNQPQH
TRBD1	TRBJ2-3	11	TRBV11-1	ASSWTGPDTQY
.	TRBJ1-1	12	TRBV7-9	ASSQTVPDTEAF
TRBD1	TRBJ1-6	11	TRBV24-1	ATRTGGASPLH
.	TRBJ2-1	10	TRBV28	ASRGWTYEQF
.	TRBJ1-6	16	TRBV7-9	ASSLVHSGEIFYSPLH
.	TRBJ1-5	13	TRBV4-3	ASSQEYRNNQPQH
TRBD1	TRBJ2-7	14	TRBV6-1	ASSEAGRGLTYEQY
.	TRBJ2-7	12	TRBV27	ASTQGQGLYEQY
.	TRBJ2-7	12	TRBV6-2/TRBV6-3	ASSYSLANYEQY
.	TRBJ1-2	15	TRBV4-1	ASSPKGVQPFSVTYT
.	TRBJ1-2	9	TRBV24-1	ATSSTGGYT
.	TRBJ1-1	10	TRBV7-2	ASSLYYTEAF
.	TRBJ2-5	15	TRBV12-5	ASGLALTRTLQETQY
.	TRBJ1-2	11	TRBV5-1	ASSRDIYYGYT
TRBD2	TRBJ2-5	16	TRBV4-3	ASSHTSGGAGPRETQY
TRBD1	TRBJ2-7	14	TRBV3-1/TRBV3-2	ASSQGTGGIGYEQY
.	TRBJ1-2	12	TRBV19	ASSTTGKGYGYT